This T cell receptor beta chain was sequenced for a study of PD-1 blockade in classical Hodgkin lymphoma (dated by TCRdb to about 2020). Describing the broader study: Nivolumab dosing was 3 mg/kg intravenously every 2 weeks, continuing until either disease progression or unacceptable toxicity. The study used CyTOF and TCR beta sequencing to define a peripheral blood immune signature of response to PD-1 blockade in classical Hodgkin lymphoma. The research as a whole found: The study was restricted to a single clinical trial cohort, and the causes of repertoire differences, possibly disease activity or prior therapy, were left undefined. By C4D1, a significant rise was seen in CD4+ TCR diversity but not in CD8+ TCR diversity (p=0.0027 vs p=0.16), and the rise was most apparent among complete responders (p=0.02). Lower diversity was seen in patients whose nivolumab began less than 1 year after ASCT, and these patients were left out of later analyses so that immune reconstitution would not confound the results. Trial patients with a complete response had baseline diversity similar to that of newly diagnosed patients, while partial responders and progressors had significantly lower diversity. Baseline TCR diversity was reported to be lower in newly diagnosed patients than in healthy donors and to be lower still in relapsed/refractory patients.

Taken with the paper, the label for time point translates to: cycle 1 day 1 (C1D1), immediately before nivolumab initiation. Relapse after autologous stem cell transplantation had occurred in all trial patients, and cohorts A, B and C were distinguished by prior brentuximab vedotin exposure. Magnetic negative selection with a Miltenyi CD4+ T cell isolation kit was used to purify CD4+ T cells from thawed PBMCs. The trial cohort included some 53 patients with relapsed/refractory classical Hodgkin lymphoma, and each patient had a best overall response of complete response, partial response or progressive disease. Trial patients were treated with single-agent nivolumab in the multi-cohort phase II CheckMate 205 trial. Best overall response was determined by an independent review committee according to the 2007 International Working Group response criteria. Trial PBMCs were collected just before the start of nivolumab (C1D1) and during therapy at cycle 2 day 1 and cycle 4 day 1. Peripheral blood was collected in 8 mL Vacutainer Cell Preparation Tubes, from which PBMCs were isolated by centrifugation and then cryopreserved. Purified CD4+ and CD8+ fractions were prepared only for cases where an additional PBMC sample was available. Magnetically labelled cells were removed on LS columns in a quadroMACS separator, and the flow-through was retained as the purified fraction.

About this clone itself: The antigen this receptor binds is unknown. Base-call qualities are not available, and no considerably larger clone is one nucleotide away.

The Qiagen DNeasy kit was used to extract genomic DNA both from unsorted PBMCs and from the negatively selected CD4+ and CD8+ fractions. Amplification of TCR beta CDR3 regions was done by immunoSEQ multiplex PCR with primers that anneal to V and J segments. A synthetic immune receptor repertoire was used to minimize amplification bias, and any remaining bias was removed computationally after sequencing. In the source study's methods: Custom Python scripts were used to quantify repertoire diversity as the Shannon entropy index. Unsorted, CD4+ and CD8+ repertoires were analyzed separately, except for combined analyses in which CD4+ and CD8+ sequences were merged in silico. Clonal expansion was defined as at least a 2-fold frequency increase after treatment relative to C1D1, with a pseudocount of 0.5 for undetected baseline clones. Singleton clones were defined as clones with 0 or 1 copy at C1D1, and non-singleton clones were defined as clones with 2 or more copies. Clones expanded in unsorted samples were assigned a CD4+, CD8+ or unknown annotation through matching of protein sequences in sorted samples from the same patient. Wilcoxon tests on paired samples were used to test diversity changes from C1D1 to C4D1. This is the immuneACCESS table as TCRdb keeps it, with only in-frame sequences that have V and J called. A part of the clones is gone; compared with another copy, unresolved V genes explain less than half, and the rest is unexplained. For V, J and clone size, that table is used; D and trimming come from the DNA. This sample has approximately 17,000 clones in its table, and over 80% of those were observed once. The top ten clonotypes cover 1% of the sample.

The source is a human donor with classical Hodgkin lymphoma. The sample consisted of CD4+ T cells from blood, taken at baseline.

Here the CDR3 is given as CASTRSSGNTIYF. The DNA reads TGTGCCAGCACCCGAAGCTCTGGAAACACCATATATTTT. Recombination linked TRBV6-6 to TRBJ1-3; the D gene is unclear. Its CDR3 holds 13 amino acids, cysteine through phenylalanine. The retained sequence is limited to the CDR3, 39 bases, with the frame set at the first base. From a lookup of the germline V gene (reference sequence), CDR1 and CDR2 are MNHNY and SVGAGI. V loses 7 bases, J loses 0 bases, and the germline ends lie 7 bases apart.